The 12 T cell receptor beta chains reported below all come from one sample, sequenced in a study of siplizumab effects on memory and regulatory T cells. This table comes from immunoSEQ multiplex PCR, and its TCRdb copy is limited to in-frame clones, with some not included. The sample shows more than 95,000 clones, about 93% of them seen only once. The source material was Tregs sorted from blood. The receptors come from a human donor in good health.

V is TRBV21-1 and J is TRBJ2-7; the D call TRBD1 from the table was never checked on the DNA. TRBV21-1 corresponds to a pseudogene. CDR3 length: 16 residues. CDR3 amino acids: CASSKVTDRGQYEQYF. In nucleotides, the CDR3 is TGTGCCAGCAGCAAAGTAACGGACAGGGGGCAGTACGAGCAGTACTTC.

The chain combines TRBV11-2 with TRBJ2-7, with D possibly TRBD1 on 5 matching bases. The V and J ends lost 1 base and 7 bases respectively, with 11 bases between them. Germline CDR1 SGHAT, CDR2 FQNNGV. The CDR3 covers 13 residues. CDR3 residues: CASSLVQGWEQYF. For the CDR3, the DNA is TGTGCCAGCAGCTTAGTGCAGGGTTGGGAGCAGTACTTC.

The gene calls are TRBV5-1 and TRBJ1-4, with a weak D call TRBD1 (5 bases). The CDR3 covers 13 residues. Germline V gene data show CDR1 as SGHRS and CDR2 as YFSETQ. Trimming removed 6 bases from V and 3 bases from J, with 9 bases in between. The CDR3 here is CASTAGPNEKLFF. The CDR3 bases are TGCGCCAGCACCGCAGGGCCTAATGAAAAACTGTTTTTT.

The CDR3 here is CASSQDEAREAFF. CDR3 nucleotide sequence: TGCGCCAGCAGCCAAGACGAGGCCCGTGAAGCTTTCTTT. This chain uses TRBV4-3 with TRBJ1-1; unclear D gene. The CDR3 is 13 amino acids. Germline-derived CDR1 and CDR2 are LGHNA and YSLEER. The germline V and J ends were trimmed by 0 bases and 7 bases, with 9 bases remaining between them.

The chain uses TRBV5-5 and TRBJ2-7, with D possibly called TRBD1 or TRBD2 (6 bases each). CDR1 and CDR2 from the germline V gene are SGHKS and YYEKEE (reference sequence). There are 14 residues in the CDR3. With 2 bases removed from V and 3 bases from J, the gap between germline ends came to 12 bases. CDR3 sequence (DNA): TGTGCCAGCAGCTTAGGGGGGCTTGGCTACGAGCAGTACTTC. Its protein is CASSLGGLGYEQYF.

This chain uses TRBV11-1 with TRBJ1-2; D might be TRBD1 (5 bases). V lost 1 base, J lost 3 bases, and 9 bases lay in between. The CDR3 covers 14 residues. CDR1 and CDR2 from the germline V gene are SGHAT and FQDESV (reference sequence). DNA of the CDR3: TGTGCCAGCAGCTTAGGTGTAGGGGACTATGGCTACACCTTC. It codes for CASSLGVGDYGYTF.

The chain couples TRBV4-3 to TRBJ1-1, with 8 bases that match TRBD1. CDR1 and CDR2 (germline): LGHNA, YSLEER. The CDR3 loop spans 15 amino acids. J was trimmed by 4 bases and V by 0 bases; bases with no gene match: 4. In nucleotides, the CDR3 is TGCGCCAGCAGCCAAGACTGGCAGGGGGCCACTGAAGCTTTCTTT. This encodes CASSQDWQGATEAFF.

This rearrangement joins TRBV18 to TRBJ2-1; D is possibly TRBD1 (8 bases). Looked up from germline, CDR1 is KGHSH and CDR2 is LQKENI. V was clipped by 2 bases and J by 3 bases, with 11 bases between them. CDR3 length: 15 residues. CDR3 region: CASSPTGGDYNEQFF. CDR3 bases: TGTGCCAGCTCACCAACAGGGGGGGACTACAATGAGCAGTTCTTC.

CDR3 nucleotides: TGTGCCTGCAAGGTTATTGGTTTACGGTCCTACGAGCAGTACTTC. Its translation is CACKVIGLRSYEQYF. V usage is TRBV30 and J usage is TRBJ2-7; D is undetermined. Looked up from germline, CDR1 is GTSNPN and CDR2 is SVGIG (reference sequence). V dropped 6 bases and J dropped 1 base, with 19 bases sitting between them. CDR3 size: 15 residues.

The gene calls are TRBV6-5 and TRBJ1-1; the match to TRBD1 covers 9 bases. The CDR3 loop spans 15 amino acids. The V gene end was trimmed by 6 bases and the J gene end by 1 base; junction bases not matched to a gene: 6. Germline values: CDR1 MNHEY, CDR2 SVGAGI. CDR3: CASSRDRARNTEAFF. Here the CDR3 DNA reads TGTGCCAGCAGCCGGGACAGGGCCAGGAACACTGAAGCTTTCTTT.

This sequence joins TRBV12-5 and TRBJ1-1; weak D call: TRBD1 (6 bases). The germline gives CDR1 LGHNT, CDR2 FRNRAP. This CDR3 is 13 amino acids long. Trimming cost V 1 base and J 7 bases, with 10 bases left between them. CDR3 sequence reads: CASGLAHRDEAFF. CDR3 DNA sequence: TGTGCTAGTGGTTTGGCCCACAGGGATGAAGCTTTCTTT.

The V gene is TRBV5-4, the J gene TRBJ1-2; 7 bases are shared with TRBD1. Germline V gene lookup returns CDR1 SGHNT and CDR2 YYREEE (reference sequence). Trimming took 0 bases from V and 8 from J; bases not matched to a gene: 4. The CDR3 covers 13 residues. The CDR3 nucleotides are TGTGCCAGCAGCTTGGACAGGGGTGGCGGCTACACCTTC. It is translated as CASSLDRGGGYTF.